This T cell receptor beta chain is drawn from a study of beta chain features in type 1 diabetes. Regarding the study as a whole: In all four CD4+ subsets, TCRB CDR3 length was significantly, moderately reduced in type 1 diabetes. Researchers reported that naive, central memory and Treg TCRB repertoires appeared more similar in patients than in healthy donors.

In the case of this clone: Antigen unknown.

TCRB transcripts that were expressed got sequenced, as all of the isolated RNA had been reverse transcribed. The method was immunoSEQ multiplex PCR; TCRdb's version includes in-frame clones alone and lacks a portion of them. The data show some 240,000 clones, roughly 17% seen once. Germline values: CDR1 SGDLS, CDR2 YYNGEE. CDR3 size: 16 residues. V was clipped by 2 bases and J by 3 bases, with 16 bases between them. One heparinised draw of blood, averaging around 120 mL, came from each donor. CD4+ naive, central memory, regulatory and stem cell-like memory cells were sorted via CD45RO/CCR7/CD25/CD127/CD95/CD27.

The TCR sequence derives from a man aged 25-45 years with type 1 diabetes. J is TRBJ2-3 and V is TRBV9, with D perhaps matching TRBD2 (6 bases). Material: naive CD4+ T cells from blood. In nucleotides, the CDR3 is TGTGCCAGCAGCGTGACGGGAGTGCCAGAGACAGATACGCAGTATTTT. Residues: CASSVTGVPETDTQYF.